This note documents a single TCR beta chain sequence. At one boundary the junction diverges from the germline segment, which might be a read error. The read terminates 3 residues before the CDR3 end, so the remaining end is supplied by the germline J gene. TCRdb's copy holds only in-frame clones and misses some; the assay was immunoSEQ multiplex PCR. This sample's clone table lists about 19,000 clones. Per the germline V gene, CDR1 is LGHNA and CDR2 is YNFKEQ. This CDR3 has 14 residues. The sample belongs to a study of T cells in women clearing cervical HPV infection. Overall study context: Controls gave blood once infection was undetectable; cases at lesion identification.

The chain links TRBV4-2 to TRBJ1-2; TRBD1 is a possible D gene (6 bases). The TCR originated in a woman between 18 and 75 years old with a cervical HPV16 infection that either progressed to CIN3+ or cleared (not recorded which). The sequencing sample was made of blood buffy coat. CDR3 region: CASSQDTGNYGYTF. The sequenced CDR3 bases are TGCGCCAGCAGCCAAGACACAGGGAACTATGGC.